The 18 T cell receptor beta chains given below trace back to one sample, sequenced in a study of PD-1 blockade in classical Hodgkin lymphoma (dated by TCRdb to about 2020). Library method: the immunoSEQ multiplex PCR assay. TCRdb's version of the immuneACCESS table is confined to in-frame rearrangements and falls short of the full clone set. An unresolved V gene accounts for under half of the shortfall where checked; the remainder is of unknown origin. In this sample the table shows 30,000 or so clones, more than 85% of which occur a single time. In total, the top ten clones hold roughly 3.8% of the sample. Explained via the paper, the time point label denotes: newly diagnosed, previously untreated cHL patient sample. The sequenced material came from peripheral blood mononuclear cells (PBMCs). These receptors were taken from a human donor with classical Hodgkin lymphoma.

The CDR3 loop is CASSIRYQGEQYF. The CDR3 nucleotides are TGTGCCAGTAGTATTAGATACCAAGGCGAGCAGTACTTC. This sequence joins TRBV19 and TRBJ2-7; D remains ambiguous. The CDR3 is 13 residues long. Deletions cut 3 bases from V and 6 bases from J, with 12 bases between. In germline, CDR1 is LNHDA, CDR2 SQIVND (reference sequence).

The chain employs TRBV7-2 and TRBJ2-3; the match to TRBD2 covers 8 bases. Per germline, CDR1 SGHTA and CDR2 FQGNSA. After removal of 3 bases from V and 2 bases from J, the junction contained 4 bases not matched to a gene. The CDR3 totals 15 residues. DNA for the CDR3: TGTGCCAGCAGCTTCACTAGCGGAGTCACAGATACGCAGTATTTT. It yields the protein CASSFTSGVTDTQYF. Full variable domain (rest looked up from reference TRBV7-2 and TRBJ2-3): GAGVSQSPSNKVTEKGKDVELRCDPISGHTALYWYRQSLGQGLEFLIYFQGNSAPDKSGLPSDRFSAERTGGSVSTLTIQRTQQEDSAVYLCASSFTSGVTDTQYFGPGTRLTVL.

CDR3 region: CASSQGQGNYEQYF. The CDR3 coding sequence is TGTGCCAGCAGTCAAGGACAGGGTAACTACGAGCAGTACTTC. The rearrangement uses TRBV6-6 and TRBJ2-7; TRBD1 aligns across 8 bases. Trimming took 5 bases from V and 3 from J; bases not matched to a gene: 6. The germline V gene encodes CDR1 MNHNY and CDR2 SVGAGI (reference sequence). CDR3 size: 14 residues.

This clone was detected only a few times. The V gene is TRBV28, the J gene TRBJ2-7; TRBD2 aligns across 9 bases. This CDR3 is built from 24 residues. Losses at the gene ends were 1 base for V and 0 bases for J; bases not matched to a gene: 28. Germline CDR1 and CDR2: MDHEN and SYDVKM. The DNA of the CDR3 is TGTGCCAGCAGTTTATTTATACAGCTAGCGGGGAGAAGGGGAAATACTGGAGTCTCCTACGAGCAGTACTTC. Amino acid sequence: CASSLFIQLAGRRGNTGVSYEQYF.

The rearrangement links TRBV19 to TRBJ2-7, with 12 bases fitting TRBD2. The CDR3 runs to 15 residues. Germline trimming cut 4 bases from V and 6 bases from J; bases unmatched to any gene: 7. CDR1 and CDR2 (germline): LNHDA, SQIVND (reference sequence). CDR3 amino acids: CASSRRTSGNFEQYF. In nucleotides, the CDR3 is TGTGCCAGTAGTAGAAGGACTAGCGGGAATTTCGAGCAGTACTTC.

V usage is TRBV7-8 and J usage is TRBJ2-7, with D perhaps matching TRBD1 (6 bases). This CDR3 region has 15 residues. Germline assignment: CDR1 SGHVS and CDR2 FQNEAQ. Trimming took 5 bases from V and 5 from J, leaving 19 bases between them. The CDR3 region has the DNA TGTGCCAGCAGCGAAAGGACAGTCCGTTGGGACGAGCAGTACTTC. This codes for CASSERTVRWDEQYF.

This rearrangement joins TRBV7-2 to TRBJ2-2; 8 nucleotides line up with TRBD1. Unmatched junction bases numbered 9, after V lost 1 base and J lost 5 bases. The CDR3 spans 17 residues. The germline gives CDR1 SGHTA, CDR2 FQGNSA. The CDR3 protein is CASSLGTQGAYTGELFF. The CDR3 region has the DNA TGTGCCAGCAGCTTAGGAACTCAGGGGGCGTATACCGGGGAGCTGTTTTTT.

This chain links TRBV7-2 with TRBJ2-7; 12 bases are shared with TRBD2. The V gene's germline CDR1 is SGHTA and CDR2 FQGNSA. CDR3 length: 14 residues. V lost 4 bases and J lost 3; bases outside the gene matches: 1. The DNA for the CDR3 is TGTGCCAGCAGCTCGACTAGCGGGAGCTACGAGCAGTACTTC. Its protein is CASSSTSGSYEQYF.

This clone has a single count. V usage is TRBV4-2 and J usage is TRBJ2-5; the D gene is possibly TRBD1 (5 bases). Between the trimmed V and J ends, which lost 0 bases and 13 bases, there was a span of 15 bases. Per the germline V gene, CDR1 is LGHNA and CDR2 is YNFKEQ. This CDR3 is 13 amino acids long. The CDR3 loop reads CASSQDRQGEAYF. In DNA, the CDR3 is TGTGCCAGCAGCCAAGATCGGCAGGGCGAAGCGTACTTC.

V usage is TRBV5-4 and J usage is TRBJ1-2; 9 bases line up with TRBD1. Germline CDR1 reads SGHNT; CDR2 reads YYREEE (reference sequence). With 4 bases clipped from V and 0 bases from J, the junction kept 10 bases outside the gene matches. The CDR3 loop spans 17 amino acids. As DNA, the CDR3 is TGTGCCAGCAGCCTTCCGGGACAGGGTTCTACTAACTATGGCTACACCTTC. Translation: CASSLPGQGSTNYGYTF. Full variable domain (missing parts from reference TRBV5-4 and TRBJ1-2): ETGVTQSPTHLIKTRGQQVTLRCSSQSGHNTVSWYQQALGQGPQFIFQYYREEENGRGNFPPRFSGLQFPNYSSELNVNALELDDSALYLCASSLPGQGSTNYGYTFGSGTRLTVV.

This clone appeared once. V gene TRBV11-2 combines with J gene TRBJ2-1; D unresolved. Germline values: CDR1 SGHAT, CDR2 FQNNGV. CDR3 size: 15 residues. Trimming cost V 0 bases and J 4 bases, with 10 bases left between them. The CDR3 DNA reads as TGTGCCAGCAGCTTAGATTGGGCTATTTACAATGAGCAGTTCTTC. Amino acid sequence: CASSLDWAIYNEQFF.

This clone was detected only once. V is TRBV19 and J is TRBJ2-5; D might be TRBD2 (5 bases). Trimming cost V 3 bases and J 5 bases, with 13 bases left between them. The CDR3 runs 14 residues. Germline CDR1 and CDR2: LNHDA and SQIVND (reference sequence). CDR3 bases: TGTGCCAGTAGTATGTCGGGGTTAGTTGAGACCCAGTACTTC. The encoded protein is CASSMSGLVETQYF.

The V call is TRBV2, the J call TRBJ2-2, with 8 bases aligning to TRBD2. Germline V lookup: CDR1 SNHLY, CDR2 FYNNEI. This CDR3 is built from 18 residues. The J segment lost 5 bases and the V segment lost 6 bases, leaving 17 bases of the junction unmatched. CDR3 DNA: TGTGCCAGCAGGGAGGGTCGGCCCGGGAGGGAAGTGACCGGGGAGCTGTTTTTT. Amino acids: CASREGRPGREVTGELFF. Variable domain in full (rest from reference TRBV2 and TRBJ2-2): EPEVTQTPSHQVTQMGQEVILRCVPISNHLYFYWYRQILGQKVEFLVSFYNNEISEKSEIFDDQFSVERPDGSNFTLKIRSTKLEDSAMYFCASREGRPGREVTGELFFGEGSRLTVL.

The V and J genes are TRBV7-3 and TRBJ1-1; D is ambiguous. From germline, CDR1 is SGHTA and CDR2 FQGTGA. The CDR3 spans 13 residues. Between the trimmed V and J ends, which lost 5 bases and 1 base, there was a span of 8 bases. The CDR3 spells CASSRTSNTEAFF. The CDR3 DNA sequence: TGTGCCAGCAGCCGTACATCGAACACTGAAGCTTTCTTT.

Here the CDR3 DNA reads TGTGCCATCAGCCTCGCGGGAGAGGCAGATACGCAGTATTTT. Encoded protein: CAISLAGEADTQYF. The rearrangement links TRBV10-3 to TRBJ2-3, with TRBD2 identical over 7 bases. Trimming at V came to 6 bases and at J to 4 bases, leaving 7 bases not matched to a gene. Germline values: CDR1 ENHRY, CDR2 SYGVKD. The length of the CDR3 is 14 residues.

The chain recombines TRBV5-1 with TRBJ1-3; a possible D gene is TRBD1 (6 bases). Trimming stripped 4 bases from V and 0 bases from J, with 17 bases between. The CDR3 is 17 amino acids. Germline V gives CDR1 SGHRS, CDR2 YFSETQ. CDR3 in DNA: TGCGCCAGCAGCCCGGAACAACAGGGATCCTCTGGAAACACCATATATTTT. Its protein is CASSPEQQGSSGNTIYF.

The chain links TRBV29-1 to TRBJ2-2; D gene unclear. V lost 4 bases to trimming and J lost 6 bases, with 9 bases between them. The CDR3 sequence is 12 residues long. Germline CDR1 SQVTM, CDR2 ANQGSEA. CDR3 protein: CSVGWRAGELFF. The CDR3 DNA is TGCAGCGTTGGTTGGCGCGCCGGGGAGCTGTTTTTT.

The chain recombines TRBV15 with TRBJ2-3; 11 bases fit TRBD1. The length of the CDR3 is 16 residues. Germline loops: CDR1 LNHNV, CDR2 YYDKDF (reference sequence). Losses at the gene ends were 1 base for V and 4 bases for J; bases not matched to a gene: 4. The CDR3 nucleotides are TGTGCCACCAGCAGAGGGACAGGGGGCTTCCCAGATACGCAGTATTTT. Protein: CATSRGTGGFPDTQYF.